The source of this TCR beta chain is a study of radiation and T cells in renal cell carcinoma. Produced via immunoSEQ multiplex PCR; TCRdb's table is partial and in-frame only. Altogether more than 95,000 clones are present, around 85% being singletons, with the ten largest covering about 5.3%. The study, taken as a whole, reports: Pretreatment tumor biopsies were lacking, so baseline clonotypes are unknown. In blood, top tumor clones expanded by 2 weeks, shrinking by 4.

Time point reported: blood 2 weeks post-SBRT. Treatment indicated: 15 Gy SBRT to primary tumor, nephrectomy 4 weeks later. After SBRT, blood was collected at 2 and 4 weeks, plus baseline. As concerns this clone: Its antigen is unidentified.

This TCR was recovered from a middle-aged man with renal cell carcinoma. The sample was blood, taken from a patient whose treatment included radiotherapy and nephrectomy.

Here the CDR3 reads CASSLGGTYLTDTQYF. As DNA, the CDR3 is TGCGCCAGCAGCCTGGGCGGGACGTACCTCACAGATACGCAGTATTTT. The rearrangement joins TRBV5-1 to TRBJ2-3; TRBD2 is a possible D gene (6 bases). In germline, CDR1 is SGHRS, CDR2 YFSETQ. CDR3 length equals 16 residues. Trimming left V 4 bases short and J 2 bases short, with 17 bases between.